This T cell receptor (beta chain) was documented in a study of response to subunit inactivated influenza vaccine. Broader study findings: Each seasonal flu vaccination may recruit only limited new T cells, authors suggested.

This clonotype was observed a handful of times. As yet, its antigen is unknown. TCRdb reanalysed the RT-PCR reads using MiXCR and keeps one entry per CDR3 protein. The repertoire holds about 780,000 distinct CDR3 sequences, with 15% to 20% as singletons. Germline V gives CDR1 SGHAT, CDR2 FQNNGV. Trimming pared 5 bases from V and 3 bases from J, leaving 13 bases between. The CDR3 consists of 14 residues. The starting material was PBMCs from blood, obtained less than 6 days after vaccination. The J gene is TRBJ2-5, the V gene TRBV11-2; a possible D gene is TRBD2 (6 bases). The receptor's source is a man in his fifties or sixties who received an inactivated influenza vaccine. Written as DNA, the CDR3 is TGTGCCAGCAGCAACGCGGGGCCGAAAGAGACCCAGTACTTC. As protein: CASSNAGPKETQYF.